Listed below are T cell receptor beta chains from one sample, sequenced in a study of blood T cells in healthy people across ages. TCRdb passed the 5' RACE reads through MiXCR, listing each CDR3 protein once. The data hold about 1,500,000 distinct CDR3 sequences, with about 40% observed a single time. Sequenced input: blood. The receptors shown here come from a woman younger than 35 in good health. CDR3s include the opening cysteine and the closing phenylalanine or tryptophan. Fields, in order: clone size, D gene, CDR3 length, V gene, J gene, CDR3 DNA, CDR3 protein. The D gene is left open where the match is weak. Only some rows state a clone size, as once, few, many or a class for expanded clones.

>.|.|14|TRBV30|TRBJ2-7
TGTGCCTGGAGCGGAACGAGGACGGATTACGAGCAGTACTTC
CAWSGTRTDYEQYF
>.|TRBD1|15|TRBV10-3|TRBJ1-2
TGTGCCATCAGCGACCCGGACAGGGGGAACTATGGCTACACCTTC
CAISDPDRGNYGYTF
>.|.|15|TRBV27|TRBJ1-5
TGTGCCAGCAGTTTATCGACTGTTCCCTATCAGCCCCAGCATTTT
CASSLSTVPYQPQHF
>.|TRBD2|14|TRBV10-3|TRBJ2-1
TGTGCCATCGGGTTGCGGGAGGGCCTCAATGAGCAGTTCTTC
CAIGLREGLNEQFF
>few|.|14|TRBV27|TRBJ1-2
TGTGCCAGCCGCGATTTGGTAGCTAACTATGGCTACACCTTC
CASRDLVANYGYTF
>.|TRBD2|15|TRBV27|TRBJ2-3
TGTGCCTGCAGTTTAGACGGGGGGATCACAGATACGCAGTATTTT
CACSLDGGITDTQYF
>many|.|12|TRBV10-2|TRBJ2-3
TGCGCCAGCAGTGAGTTTACAGATACGCAGTATTTT
CASSEFTDTQYF
>.|TRBD2|15|TRBV9|TRBJ2-7
TGTGCCAGCGGCGTCGGGACTAGCGTCTCCTACGAGCAGTACTTC
CASGVGTSVSYEQYF
>.|.|14|TRBV6-1|TRBJ1-5
TGTGCCAGCAGTGGGGGGGGGGAAACTCAGCCCCAGCATTTT
CASSGGGETQPQHF
>few|TRBD1|16|TRBV10-3|TRBJ2-6
TGTGCCATCAACCGGGACAGGGAGCCTGGGGCCAACGTCCTGACTTTC
CAINRDREPGANVLTF
>few|TRBD2|20|TRBV20-1|TRBJ2-5
TGCAGTGCTAATGGGCTTGGGGCGACTAGCGGTAACCCCCTGGGAGAGACCCAGTACTTC
CSANGLGATSGNPLGETQYF
>few|.|14|TRBV29-1|TRBJ2-7
TGCAGCGTAAGGCCGGGGGGCCAGTCCTACGAGCAGTACTTC
CSVRPGGQSYEQYF